The clone carrying this T cell receptor beta chain has a handful of counts. Its antigen remains unknown. Construction of TCR beta libraries was performed using quantitative 5'-RACE with molecular barcodes. TCRdb recomputed calls from the 5' RACE reads with MiXCR, one row per CDR3 protein. The table has about 700,000 distinct CDR3 sequences, around 20% seen once. Trimming cost V 4 bases and J 2 bases, with 15 bases left between them. CDR3 size: 15 residues. Germline V gene sequence: CDR1 MDHEN, CDR2 SYDVKM. These data belong to a study of CD8 T cells in ankylosing spondylitis. Study results and caveats: Significantly higher representation of disease-linked clones was reported for matched ankylosing spondylitis synovial fluid. Earlier authors reported some of these motif variants in reactive arthritis synovial fluid and blood. Ankylosing spondylitis blood appeared to carry a characteristic TCR beta motif of seven to nine highly homologous variants.

The TCR originated in a male donor with ankylosing spondylitis. The sample taken for sequencing was blood, either unsorted or a sorted T cell fraction (not recorded which). The rearrangement uses TRBV28 and TRBJ2-7, with D tentatively TRBD1 or TRBD2 (5 bases each). CDR3 DNA sequence: TGTGCCAGCAGTTGGGGGAGACCCAAGGCCTACGAGCAGTACTTC. It is translated as CASSWGRPKAYEQYF.